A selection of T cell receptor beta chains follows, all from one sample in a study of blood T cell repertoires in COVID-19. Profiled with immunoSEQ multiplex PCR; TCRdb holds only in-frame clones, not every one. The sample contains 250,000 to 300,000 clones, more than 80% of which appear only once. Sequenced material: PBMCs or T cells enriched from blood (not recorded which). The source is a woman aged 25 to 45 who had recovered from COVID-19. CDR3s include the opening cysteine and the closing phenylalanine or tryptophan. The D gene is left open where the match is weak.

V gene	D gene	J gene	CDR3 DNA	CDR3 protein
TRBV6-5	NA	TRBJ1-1	TGTGCCAGCAGTTACTTGGGCAGGGGAGGGACTGAAGCTTTCTTT	CASSYLGRGGTEAFF
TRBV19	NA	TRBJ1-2	TGTGCCAGTAGTATGCCGCAGGGAACTACAATTAACTATGGCTACACCTTC	CASSMPQGTTINYGYTF
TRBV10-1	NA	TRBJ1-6	TGCGCCAGCAGTGAATCTTCCGGGACACCCCTCCACTTT	CASSESSGTPLHF
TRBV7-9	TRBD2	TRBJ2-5	TGTGCCAGCAGCTTTCATGCGGGAGGGGGGGAGACCCAGTACTTC	CASSFHAGGGETQYF
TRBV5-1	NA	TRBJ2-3	TGCGCCAGCAGCCTTTCCACAGATACGCAGTATTTT	CASSLSTDTQYF
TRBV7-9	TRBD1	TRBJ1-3	TGTGCCAGCAGCATCTACCAGGGGACAGGGGTTAACACCATATATTTT	CASSIYQGTGVNTIYF
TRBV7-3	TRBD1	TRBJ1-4	TGTGCCAGCAGCCCTCGACAGGGCCGTGAAAAACTGTTTTTT	CASSPRQGREKLFF
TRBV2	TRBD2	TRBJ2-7	TGTGCCAGCAGTGAGATTAGCGGGAGGGCCTACGAGCAGTACTTC	CASSEISGRAYEQYF
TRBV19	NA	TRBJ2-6	TGTGCCAGTAAGCGGCAAGACTCTGGGGCCAACGTCCTGACTTTC	CASKRQDSGANVLTF
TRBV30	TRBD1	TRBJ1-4	TGTGCCTGGAGCGGGACAGGGTTTGAAAAACTGTTTTTT	CAWSGTGFEKLFF
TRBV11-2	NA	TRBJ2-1	TGTGCCAGCAGCCCCGGGACTTACAATGAGCAGTTCTTC	CASSPGTYNEQFF
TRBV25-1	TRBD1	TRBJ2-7	TGTGCCAGCAGTCAGGACAGGGCGGGTGATCCCCCATCCTACGAGCAGTACTTC	CASSQDRAGDPPSYEQYF
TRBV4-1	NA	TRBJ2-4	TGCGCCAGCAGCCAAGATTCAGGACTAGCCAAAAACATTCAGTACTTC	CASSQDSGLAKNIQYF
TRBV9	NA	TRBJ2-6	TGTGCCAGCAGCGTAGGTGCGGGGTCTGGGGCCAACGTCCTGACTTTC	CASSVGAGSGANVLTF
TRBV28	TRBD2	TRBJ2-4	TGTGCCAGCAGTTTAGCCGGGACTAGGGGTTTCATTCAGTACTTC	CASSLAGTRGFIQYF
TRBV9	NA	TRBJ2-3	TGTGCCAGCAGCGTGGAAACGGGTGGCGGGGGCACAGATACGCAGTATTTT	CASSVETGGGGTDTQYF
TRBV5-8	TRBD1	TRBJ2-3	TGTGCCAGCAGCTTCGCAGGGGGCGCGATGGATACGCAGTATTTT	CASSFAGGAMDTQYF
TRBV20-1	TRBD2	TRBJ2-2	TGCAGTGCTAGTGCGGGACTAGCGGATCCTAAGGACACCGGGGAGCTGTTTTTT	CSASAGLADPKDTGELFF
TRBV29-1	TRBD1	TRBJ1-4	TGCAGCGTTGTAGGGACAGCAACTAATGAAAAACTGTTTTTT	CSVVGTATNEKLFF
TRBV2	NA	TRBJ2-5	TGTGCCAGCAGTGAAATGCAGGGTGGGGAGACCCAGTACTTC	CASSEMQGGETQYF
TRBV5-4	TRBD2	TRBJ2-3	TGTGCCAGCAGCCCCCCGGGACAGGGACTAGCGGGGGGCTTTGATACGCAGTATTTT	CASSPPGQGLAGGFDTQYF
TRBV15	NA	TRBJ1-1	TGTGCCACCAGCAGAGCGGAGAGGAGCCTCACTGAAGCTTTCTTT	CATSRAERSLTEAFF
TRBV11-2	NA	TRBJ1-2	TGTGCCAGCAGCTACCCGATGTATGGCGGCTACACCTTC	CASSYPMYGGYTF